This TCR beta chain was captured by sequencing in a study of blood T cell repertoires in COVID-19. Study information: Donors in the United States, Italy and Spain gave samples during acute or convalescent COVID-19.

Assay used: immunoSEQ multiplex PCR; TCRdb lists only in-frame clones, some missing. The data show approximately 55,000 clones, around 83% seen once. Trimming stripped 4 bases from V and 0 bases from J, with 11 bases between. CDR1 and CDR2 (germline): SGHNT, YYREEE (reference sequence). The CDR3 consists of 15 residues. J is TRBJ2-1 and V is TRBV5-4, with a weak D call TRBD1 (7 bases). The material sequenced was peripheral blood. The source is a man aged 25 to 40 with COVID-19, enrolled during active disease. CDR3 sequence: CASSAGQSSYNEQFF. As DNA, the CDR3 is TGTGCCAGCAGCGCGGGACAGAGCTCCTACAATGAGCAGTTCTTC. Full variable domain (rest looked up from reference TRBV5-4 and TRBJ2-1): ETGVTQSPTHLIKTRGQQVTLRCSSQSGHNTVSWYQQALGQGPQFIFQYYREEENGRGNFPPRFSGLQFPNYSSELNVNALELDDSALYLCASSAGQSSYNEQFFGPGTRLTVL.